This TCR beta chain derives from a study of T-cell memory formation after mild COVID-19. Findings of the study overall: Clones contracting over day 15 to 85 were CD4/CD8 balanced, with later expanders leaning CD4+.

TCRdb itself ran the 5' RACE reads through MiXCR, one entry per CDR3 protein. The data hold about 450,000 distinct CDR3 sequences, with under 25% observed a single time. This clonotype appeared many times. The antigen is unknown. The sample was PBMCs or a T cell subset sorted from them (not recorded which). This clonotype was obtained from an adult woman who had mild COVID-19 (a few samples of this study predate the infection). Cell type and time point are not known.

CDR3 DNA: TGTGCCATCAGTGAGAAAGGGACACTGAACACTGAAGCTTTCTTT. Translated, it gives CAISEKGTLNTEAFF. The V call is TRBV10-3, the J call TRBJ1-1; D might be TRBD1 (6 bases). Germline CDR1 is ENHRY and CDR2 is SYGVKD. V lost 2 bases to trimming and J lost 0 bases, with 10 bases between them. CDR3 length equals 15 residues.